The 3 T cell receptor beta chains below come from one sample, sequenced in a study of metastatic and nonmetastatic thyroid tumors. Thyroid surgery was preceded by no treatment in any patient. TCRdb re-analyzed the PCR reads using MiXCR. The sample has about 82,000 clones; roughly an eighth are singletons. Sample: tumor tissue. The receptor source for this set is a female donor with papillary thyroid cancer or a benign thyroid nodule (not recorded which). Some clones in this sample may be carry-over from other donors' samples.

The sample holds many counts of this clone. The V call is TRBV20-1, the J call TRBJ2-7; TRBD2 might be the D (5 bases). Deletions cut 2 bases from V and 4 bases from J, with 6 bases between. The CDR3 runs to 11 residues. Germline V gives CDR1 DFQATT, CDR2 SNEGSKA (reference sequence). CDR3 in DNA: TGCAGTGCTAGATCGGGGTACGAGCAGTACTTC. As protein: CSARSGYEQYF.

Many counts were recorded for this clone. The CDR3 loop reads CSVPGQGALHGYTF. The CDR3, as DNA: TGCAGTGTTCCCGGACAGGGGGCGCTTCATGGCTACACCTTC. V and J are TRBV20-1 and TRBJ1-2; TRBD1 aligns across 11 bases. Germline CDR1 reads DFQATT; CDR2 reads SNEGSKA (reference sequence). V lost 7 bases, J lost 6 bases, and 10 bases stayed unmatched. This CDR3 contains 14 residues.

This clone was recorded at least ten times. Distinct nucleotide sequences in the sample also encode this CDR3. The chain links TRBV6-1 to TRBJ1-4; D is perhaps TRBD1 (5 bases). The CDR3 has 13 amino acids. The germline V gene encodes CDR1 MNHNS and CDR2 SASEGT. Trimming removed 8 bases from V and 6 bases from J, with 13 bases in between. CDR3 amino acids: CASQEGWDEKLFF. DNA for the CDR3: TGTGCCAGCCAAGAGGGGTGGGATGAAAAACTGTTTTTT.